The entry that follows covers one T cell receptor beta chain sequence. Its specificity is not known. CDR3 length: 12 amino acids. Germline-derived CDR1 and CDR2 are SEHNR and FQNEAQ (reference sequence). Trimming removed 5 bases from V and 7 bases from J, with 11 bases in between. The repertoire was sequenced with immunoSEQ multiplex PCR; TCRdb's copy has only in-frame clones and lacks some. The repertoire includes about 7,700 clones, approximately 95% of them detected once, and roughly 11% sits in the top ten. The sample belongs to a study of T cells in tuberculosis. Study-wide background: CD1B tetramers identified T cells specific for mycobacterial lipid GMM. Study-level results: Smaller alpha distances in active tuberculosis partly reflected shorter CDR3-alpha lengths.

V and J are TRBV7-9 and TRBJ1-2; D might be TRBD1 (6 bases). Sequenced sample: PBMCs. The receptor's source is an adult with tuberculosis. This chain's CDR3 is CASSPRGAGYTF. The CDR3 bases are TGTGCCAGCAGCCCCAGGGGTGCTGGCTACACCTTC.